The text below deals with one T cell receptor beta chain. The target antigen is unknown. Researchers ran the PCR with 60 Vbeta and 13 Jbeta primers. Profiled with immunoSEQ multiplex PCR; TCRdb holds only in-frame clones, not every one. The profile shows fewer than 140,000 clones, more than 60% of them singletons. This CDR3 contains 15 residues. Germline V gene lookup returns CDR1 SGHTA and CDR2 FQGNSA. Deletions cut 6 bases from V and 4 bases from J, with 16 bases between. The entry originates in a study of cytomegalovirus exposure and HLA in healthy donors. The wider study: One earlier analysis, a look at 150 million to 200 million T cells, found around 110 million unique TCR beta sequences.

Study results and limitations: Roughly uniform sequencing depth across donors was assumed, possibly incorrectly.

Donors showed nominal health when sampled, although they likely had unrecorded immune exposures. The sequence was obtained from a man aged 60 to 75 in good health and CMV-seronegative. The chain uses TRBV7-2 and TRBJ1-5, with D possibly matching TRBD1 (6 bases). The sample taken for sequencing was PBMCs. CDR3 amino acids: CASRPGGAPNQPQHF. In nucleotides, the CDR3 is TGTGCCAGCAGACCGGGGGGGGCCCCGAATCAGCCCCAGCATTTT.